This record covers a single T cell receptor beta chain. The antigen it binds to is not known. No qualities accompany the bases; no much larger clone lies one base away. Library preparation employed the immunoSEQ multiplex PCR assay. TCRdb obtained this table from immuneACCESS and retained in-frame rearrangements with V and J assigned. These tables miss some clones; where compared with another copy, unresolved V genes account for less than half of the shortfall, and the remainder is unexplained. This sample holds some 120,000 clones; about 95% were observed only once. Less than 4.5% of the sample is held by the ten biggest clonotypes. The data derive from a study of control samples from healthy donors and cancer patients (dated by TCRdb to 2019 to 2021). The sequence came from a man in his thirties or forties in good health. Sequencing was done on a sample of blood.

The nucleotide sequence reads TGTGCCAGCAGCGTAGCGGACAGGTCCACCGGCTACACCTTC. Its amino acids are CASSVADRSTGYTF. The rearranged segments are TRBV9 and TRBJ1-2, and TRBD1 matches 7 of the central bases. V is pruned by 0 bases and J by 8 bases, leaving 7 bases of the junction without a gene match. The CDR3 has 14 amino acids, counting the end cysteine and phenylalanine. Left in the record is the CDR3 DNA by itself, 42 bases read in frame from the first base. CDR1 and CDR2 are drawn from the germline V gene: SGDLS, YYNGEE.